This record concerns one T cell receptor beta chain sequence. The CDR3 is 17 residues long. From germline, CDR1 is SGHRS and CDR2 YFSETQ. J lost 2 bases, V lost 5 bases, and 13 bases had no gene match. This record belongs to a study of blood T cell repertoires in COVID-19. Overall study context: COVID-19 samples from acute and convalescent phases originated in the United States, Italy and Spain. T cells, B-cell-depleted T cells, or PBMCs supplied cDNA or gDNA.

As processed by the authors: The assay estimated nucleated cells by amplifying reference gene primers. Only in-frame clones appear in the TCRdb table, and some are missing; sequencing was by immunoSEQ multiplex PCR. V, J and clone size derive from that table, while D and trimming were established from the DNA sequence. The data show about 200,000 clones, roughly nine tenths seen once. The rearrangement links TRBV5-1 to TRBJ2-3; 8 nucleotides agree with TRBD2. Sample: peripheral blood. This clonotype was sampled from an older woman with acute or convalescent COVID-19. CDR3 bases: TGCGCCAGCAGTCGCGGCGAGGGCGGGGGGACCACAGATACGCAGTATTTT. This codes for CASSRGEGGGTTDTQYF.